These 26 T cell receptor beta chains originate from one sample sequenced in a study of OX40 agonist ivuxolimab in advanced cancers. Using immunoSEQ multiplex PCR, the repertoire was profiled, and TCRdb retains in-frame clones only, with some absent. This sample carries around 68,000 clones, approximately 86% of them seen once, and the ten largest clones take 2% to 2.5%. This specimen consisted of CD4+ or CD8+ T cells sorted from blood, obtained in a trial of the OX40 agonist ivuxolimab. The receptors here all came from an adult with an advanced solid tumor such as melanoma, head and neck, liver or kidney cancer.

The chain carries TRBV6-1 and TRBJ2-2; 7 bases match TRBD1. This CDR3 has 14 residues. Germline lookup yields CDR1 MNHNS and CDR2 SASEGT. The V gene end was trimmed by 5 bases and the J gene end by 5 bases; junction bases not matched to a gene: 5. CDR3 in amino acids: CASSRQGGTGELFF. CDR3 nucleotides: TGTGCCAGCAGTAGACAGGGCGGGACCGGGGAGCTGTTTTTT.

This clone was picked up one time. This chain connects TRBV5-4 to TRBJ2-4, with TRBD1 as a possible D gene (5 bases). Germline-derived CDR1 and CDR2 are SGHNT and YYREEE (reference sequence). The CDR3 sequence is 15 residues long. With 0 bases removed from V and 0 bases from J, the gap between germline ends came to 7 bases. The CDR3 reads CASSLEGQAKNIQYF. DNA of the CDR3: TGTGCCAGCAGCTTGGAGGGGCAAGCCAAAAACATTCAGTACTTC.

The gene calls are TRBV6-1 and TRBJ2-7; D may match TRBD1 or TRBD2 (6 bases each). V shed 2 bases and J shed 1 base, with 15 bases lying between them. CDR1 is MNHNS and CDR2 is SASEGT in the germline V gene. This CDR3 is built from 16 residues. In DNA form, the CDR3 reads TGTGCCAGCAGTGAAAGTGGGGGGCTTTTTTCCTACGAGCAGTACTTC. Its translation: CASSESGGLFSYEQYF.

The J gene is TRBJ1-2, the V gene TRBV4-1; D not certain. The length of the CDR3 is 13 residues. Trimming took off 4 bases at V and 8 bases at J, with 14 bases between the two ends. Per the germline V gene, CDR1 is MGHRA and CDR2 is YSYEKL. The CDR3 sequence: CASSLDLTGGYTF. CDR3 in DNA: TGCGCCAGCAGCCTAGACCTTACGGGAGGCTACACCTTC.

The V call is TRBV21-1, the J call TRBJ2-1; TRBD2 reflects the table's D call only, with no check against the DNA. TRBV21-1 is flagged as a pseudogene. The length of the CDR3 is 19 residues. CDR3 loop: CASSKEGLAEASSYNEQFF. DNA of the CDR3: TGTGCCAGCAGCAAAGAGGGACTAGCGGAGGCGAGCTCCTACAATGAGCAGTTCTTC.

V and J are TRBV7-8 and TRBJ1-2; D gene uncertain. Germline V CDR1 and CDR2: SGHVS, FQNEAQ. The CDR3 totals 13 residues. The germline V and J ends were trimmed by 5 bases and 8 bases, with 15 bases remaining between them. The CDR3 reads CASSHTAGKGYTF. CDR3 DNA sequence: TGTGCCAGCAGCCATACGGCAGGCAAAGGCTACACCTTC.

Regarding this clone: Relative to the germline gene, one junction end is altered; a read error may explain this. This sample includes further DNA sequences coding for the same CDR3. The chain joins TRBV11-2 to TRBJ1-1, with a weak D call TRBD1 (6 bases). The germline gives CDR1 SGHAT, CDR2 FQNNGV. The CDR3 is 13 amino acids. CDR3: CASSFQGNTEAFF. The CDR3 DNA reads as TGTGCCAGCAGCTTCCAGGGGAACACCGAAGCTTTCTTT. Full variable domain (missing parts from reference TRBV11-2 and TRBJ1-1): EAGVAQSPRYKIIEKRQSVAFWCNPISGHATLYWYQQILGQGPKLLIQFQNNGVVDDSQLPKDRFSAERLKGVDSTLKIQPAKLEDSAVYLCASSFQGNTEAFFGQGTRLTVV.

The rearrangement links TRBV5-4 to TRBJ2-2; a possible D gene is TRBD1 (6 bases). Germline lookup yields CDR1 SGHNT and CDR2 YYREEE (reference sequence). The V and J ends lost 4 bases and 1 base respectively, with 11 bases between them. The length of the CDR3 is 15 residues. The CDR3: CASSTPDRNTGELFF. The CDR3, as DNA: TGTGCCAGCAGCACCCCGGACAGGAACACCGGGGAGCTGTTTTTT.

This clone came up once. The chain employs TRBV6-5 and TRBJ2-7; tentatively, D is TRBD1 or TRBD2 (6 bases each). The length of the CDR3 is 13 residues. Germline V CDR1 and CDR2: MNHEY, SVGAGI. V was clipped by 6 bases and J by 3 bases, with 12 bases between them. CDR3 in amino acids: CASRQGGNYEQYF. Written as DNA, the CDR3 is TGTGCCAGCAGACAGGGCGGGAACTACGAGCAGTACTTC.

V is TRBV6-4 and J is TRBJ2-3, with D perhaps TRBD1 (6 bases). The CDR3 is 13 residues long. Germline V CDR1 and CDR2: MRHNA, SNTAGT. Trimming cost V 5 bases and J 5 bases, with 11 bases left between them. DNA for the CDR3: TGTGCCAGCAGTTTTATACAGGGAGATACGCAGTATTTT. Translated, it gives CASSFIQGDTQYF.

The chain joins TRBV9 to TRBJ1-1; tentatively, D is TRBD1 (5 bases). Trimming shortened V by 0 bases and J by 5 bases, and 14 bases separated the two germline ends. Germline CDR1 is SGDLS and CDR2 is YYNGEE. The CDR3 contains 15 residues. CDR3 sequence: CASSVETGGGTEAFF. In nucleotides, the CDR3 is TGTGCCAGCAGCGTAGAAACAGGCGGGGGGACTGAAGCTTTCTTT. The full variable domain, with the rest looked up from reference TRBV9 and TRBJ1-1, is DSGVTQTPKHLITATGQRVTLRCSPRSGDLSVYWYQQSLDQGLQFLIQYYNGEERAKGNILERFSAQQFPDLHSELNLSSLELGDSALYFCASSVETGGGTEAFFGQGTRLTVV.

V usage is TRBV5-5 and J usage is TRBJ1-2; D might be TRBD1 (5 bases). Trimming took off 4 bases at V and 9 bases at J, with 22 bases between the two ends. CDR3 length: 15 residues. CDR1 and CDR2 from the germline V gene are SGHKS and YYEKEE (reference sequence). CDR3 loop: CASSLGVGEYGRYTF. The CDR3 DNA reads TGTGCCAGCAGCCTGGGTGTGGGGGAGTATGGTCGCTACACCTTC.

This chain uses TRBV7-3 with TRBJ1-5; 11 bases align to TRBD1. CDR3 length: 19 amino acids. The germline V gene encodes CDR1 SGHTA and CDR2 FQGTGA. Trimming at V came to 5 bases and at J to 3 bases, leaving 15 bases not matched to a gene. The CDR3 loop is CASSTSGTGGRLHNQPQHF. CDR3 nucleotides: TGTGCCAGCAGCACCTCAGGGACAGGGGGTCGCCTACACAATCAGCCCCAGCATTTT.

The CDR3 region has the DNA TGTGCCAGCAGTTCTGAGAAAGTAGCGGGCTCCTACAATGAGCAGTTCTTC. Residues: CASSSEKVAGSYNEQFF. The chain recombines TRBV28 with TRBJ2-1; 7 bases agree with TRBD2. The CDR3 runs 17 residues. V lost 4 bases, J lost 0 bases, and 9 bases stayed unmatched. CDR1 and CDR2 (germline): MDHEN, SYDVKM.

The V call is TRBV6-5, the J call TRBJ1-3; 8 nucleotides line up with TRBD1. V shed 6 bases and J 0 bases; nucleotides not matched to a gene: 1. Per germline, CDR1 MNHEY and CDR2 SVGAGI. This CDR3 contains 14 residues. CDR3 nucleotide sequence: TGTGCCAGCAGGGACAGGGCCTCTGGAAACACCATATATTTT. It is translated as CASRDRASGNTIYF.

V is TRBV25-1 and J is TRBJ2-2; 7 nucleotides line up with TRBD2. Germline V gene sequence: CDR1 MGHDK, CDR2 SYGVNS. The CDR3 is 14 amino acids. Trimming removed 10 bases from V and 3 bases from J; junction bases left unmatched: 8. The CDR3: CATVSGLDTGELFF. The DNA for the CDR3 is TGTGCCACGGTTAGCGGGTTAGACACCGGGGAGCTGTTTTTT. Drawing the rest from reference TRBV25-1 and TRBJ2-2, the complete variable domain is EADIYQTPRYLVIGTGKKITLECSQTMGHDKMYWYQQDPGMELHLIHYSYGVNSTEKGDLSSESTVSRIRTEHFPLTLESARPSHTSQYLCATVSGLDTGELFFGEGSRLTVL.

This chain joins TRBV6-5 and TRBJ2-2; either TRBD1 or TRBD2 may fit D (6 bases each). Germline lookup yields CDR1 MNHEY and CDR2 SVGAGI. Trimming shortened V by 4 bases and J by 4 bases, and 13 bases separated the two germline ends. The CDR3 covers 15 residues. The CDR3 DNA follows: TGTGCCAGCAGTTCTAGGGGGGTATCCACCGGGGAGCTGTTTTTT. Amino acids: CASSSRGVSTGELFF.

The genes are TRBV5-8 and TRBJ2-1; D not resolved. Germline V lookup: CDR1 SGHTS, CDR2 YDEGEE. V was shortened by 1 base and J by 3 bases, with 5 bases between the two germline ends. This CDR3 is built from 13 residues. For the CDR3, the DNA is TGTGCCAGCAGCTTGAGGGTCTACAATGAGCAGTTCTTC. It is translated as CASSLRVYNEQFF.

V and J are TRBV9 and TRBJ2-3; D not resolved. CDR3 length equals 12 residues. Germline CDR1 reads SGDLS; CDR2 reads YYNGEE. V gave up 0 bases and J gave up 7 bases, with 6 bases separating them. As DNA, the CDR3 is TGTGCCAGCAGCGTAGACCAGTATACGCAGTATTTT. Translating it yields CASSVDQYTQYF.

This chain's CDR3 is CASSFDSSLWNEQFF. The CDR3 DNA sequence: TGTGCCAGCAGCTTTGACAGCTCCCTTTGGAATGAGCAGTTCTTC. V and J are TRBV7-9 and TRBJ2-1; the D gene is possibly TRBD1 (5 bases). V was pared by 3 bases and J by 7 bases, with 16 bases between. Germline V gene lookup returns CDR1 SEHNR and CDR2 FQNEAQ (reference sequence). The CDR3 sequence is 15 residues long. Filled out from reference TRBV7-9 and TRBJ2-1, the complete variable domain reads DTGVSQNPRHKITKRGQNVTFRCDPISEHNRLYWYRQTLGQGPEFLTYFQNEAQLEKSRLLSDRFSAERPKGSFSTLEIQRTEQGDSAMYLCASSFDSSLWNEQFFGPGTRLTVL.

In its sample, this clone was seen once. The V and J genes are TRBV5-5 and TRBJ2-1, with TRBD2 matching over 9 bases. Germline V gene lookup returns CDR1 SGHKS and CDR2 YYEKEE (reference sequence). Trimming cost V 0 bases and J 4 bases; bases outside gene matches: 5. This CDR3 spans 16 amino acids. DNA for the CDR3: TGTGCCAGCAGCTTGGCCTCTAGCGGGGTTTACAATGAGCAGTTCTTC. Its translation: CASSLASSGVYNEQFF.

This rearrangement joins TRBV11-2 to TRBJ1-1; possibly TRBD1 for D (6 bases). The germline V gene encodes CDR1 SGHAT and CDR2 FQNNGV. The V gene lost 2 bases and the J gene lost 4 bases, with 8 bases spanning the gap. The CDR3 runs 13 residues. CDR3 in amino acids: CASSLTGFTEAFF. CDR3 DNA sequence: TGTGCCAGCAGCTTAACAGGGTTCACTGAAGCTTTCTTT.

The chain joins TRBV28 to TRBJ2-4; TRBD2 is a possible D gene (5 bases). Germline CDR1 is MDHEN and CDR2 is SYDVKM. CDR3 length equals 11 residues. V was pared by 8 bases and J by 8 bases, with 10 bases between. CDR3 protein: CASFRRDIQYF. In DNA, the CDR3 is TGTGCCAGCTTCAGGCGGGACATTCAGTACTTC.

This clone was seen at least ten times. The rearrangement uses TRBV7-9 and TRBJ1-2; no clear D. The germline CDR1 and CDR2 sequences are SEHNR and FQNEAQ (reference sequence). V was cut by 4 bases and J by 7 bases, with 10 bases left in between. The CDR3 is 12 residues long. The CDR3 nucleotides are TGTGCCAGCAGCTCCAGGACGGCTGGCTACACCTTC. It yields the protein CASSSRTAGYTF.

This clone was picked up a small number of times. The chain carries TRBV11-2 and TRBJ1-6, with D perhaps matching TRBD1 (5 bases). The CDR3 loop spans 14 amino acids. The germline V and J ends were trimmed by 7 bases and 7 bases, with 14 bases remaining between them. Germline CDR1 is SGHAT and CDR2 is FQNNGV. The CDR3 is CASTARGGNSPLHF. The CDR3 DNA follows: TGTGCCAGCACCGCGCGGGGGGGAAATTCACCCCTCCACTTT.

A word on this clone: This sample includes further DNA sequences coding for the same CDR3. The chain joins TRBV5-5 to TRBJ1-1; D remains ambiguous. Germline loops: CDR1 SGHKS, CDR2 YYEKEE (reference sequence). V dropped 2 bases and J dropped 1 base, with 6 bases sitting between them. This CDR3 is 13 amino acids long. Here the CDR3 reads CASSFQTNTEAFF. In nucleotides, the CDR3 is TGTGCCAGCAGCTTTCAGACGAACACTGAAGCTTTCTTT.